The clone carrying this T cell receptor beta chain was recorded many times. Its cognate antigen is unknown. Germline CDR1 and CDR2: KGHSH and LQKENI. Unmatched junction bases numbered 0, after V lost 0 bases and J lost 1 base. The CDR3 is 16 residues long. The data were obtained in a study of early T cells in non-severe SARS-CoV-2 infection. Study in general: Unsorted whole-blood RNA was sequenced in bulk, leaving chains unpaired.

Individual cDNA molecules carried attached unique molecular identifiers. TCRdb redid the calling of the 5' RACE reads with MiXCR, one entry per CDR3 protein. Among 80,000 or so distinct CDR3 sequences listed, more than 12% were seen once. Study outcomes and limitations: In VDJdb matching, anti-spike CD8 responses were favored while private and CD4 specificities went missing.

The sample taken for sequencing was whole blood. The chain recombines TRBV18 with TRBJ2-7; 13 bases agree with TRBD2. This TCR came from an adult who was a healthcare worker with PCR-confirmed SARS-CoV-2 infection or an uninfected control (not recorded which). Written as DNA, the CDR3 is TGTGCCAGCTCACCACCGGGACTAGCGGGGTCCTACGAGCAGTACTTC. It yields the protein CASSPPGLAGSYEQYF.